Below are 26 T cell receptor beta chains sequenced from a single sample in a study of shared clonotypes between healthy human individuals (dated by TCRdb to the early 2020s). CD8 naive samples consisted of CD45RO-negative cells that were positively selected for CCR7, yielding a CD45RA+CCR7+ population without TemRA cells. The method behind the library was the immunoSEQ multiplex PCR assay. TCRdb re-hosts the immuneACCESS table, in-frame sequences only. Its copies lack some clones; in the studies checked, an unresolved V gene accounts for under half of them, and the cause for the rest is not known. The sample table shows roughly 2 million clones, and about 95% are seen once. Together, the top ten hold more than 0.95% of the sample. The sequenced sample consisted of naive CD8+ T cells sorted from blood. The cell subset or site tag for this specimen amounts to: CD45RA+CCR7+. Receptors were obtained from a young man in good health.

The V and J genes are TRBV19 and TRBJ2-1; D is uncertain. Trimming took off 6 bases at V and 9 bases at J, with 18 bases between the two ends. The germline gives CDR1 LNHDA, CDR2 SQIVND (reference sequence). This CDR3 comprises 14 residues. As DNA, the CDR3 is TGTGCCAGTAGATCTACTACCGAAACCTTTGAGCAGTTCTTC. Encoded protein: CASRSTTETFEQFF.

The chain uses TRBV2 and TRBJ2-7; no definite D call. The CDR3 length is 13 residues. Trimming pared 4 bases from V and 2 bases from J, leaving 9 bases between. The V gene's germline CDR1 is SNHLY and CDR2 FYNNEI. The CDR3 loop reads CASSGVSTYEQYF. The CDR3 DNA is TGTGCCAGCAGTGGTGTCTCCACCTACGAGCAGTACTTC.

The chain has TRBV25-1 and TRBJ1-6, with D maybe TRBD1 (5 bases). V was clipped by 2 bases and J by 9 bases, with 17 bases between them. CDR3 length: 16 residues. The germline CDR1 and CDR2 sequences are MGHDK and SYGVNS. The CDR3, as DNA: TGTGCCAGCAGTGAAACGGGTTTGGATGGGGGTTCACCCCTCCACTTT. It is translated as CASSETGLDGGSPLHF.

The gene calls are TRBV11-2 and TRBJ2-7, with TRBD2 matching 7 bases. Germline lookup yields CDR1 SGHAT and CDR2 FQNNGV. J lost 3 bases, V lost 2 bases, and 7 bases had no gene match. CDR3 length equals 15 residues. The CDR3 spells CASSLPQGGGYEQYF. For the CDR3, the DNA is TGTGCCAGCAGCTTACCTCAGGGCGGGGGCTACGAGCAGTACTTC.

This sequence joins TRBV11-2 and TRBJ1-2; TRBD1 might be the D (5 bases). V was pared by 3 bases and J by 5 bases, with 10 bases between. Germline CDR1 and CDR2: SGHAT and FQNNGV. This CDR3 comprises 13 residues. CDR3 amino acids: CASSLAGAYGYTF. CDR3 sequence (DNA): TGTGCCAGCAGCTTGGCCGGGGCTTATGGCTACACCTTC.

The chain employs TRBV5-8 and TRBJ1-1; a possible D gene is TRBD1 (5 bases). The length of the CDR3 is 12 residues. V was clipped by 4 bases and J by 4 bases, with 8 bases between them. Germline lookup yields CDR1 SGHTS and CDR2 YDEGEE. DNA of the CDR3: TGTGCCAGCAGCACTCAGGGCACTGAAGCTTTCTTT. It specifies CASSTQGTEAFF.

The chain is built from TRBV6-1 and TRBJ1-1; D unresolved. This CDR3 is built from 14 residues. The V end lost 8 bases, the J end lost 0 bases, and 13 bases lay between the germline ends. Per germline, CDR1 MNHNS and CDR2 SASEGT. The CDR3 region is CASEDRPMNTEAFF. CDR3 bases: TGTGCCAGCGAGGACCGCCCGATGAACACTGAAGCTTTCTTT.

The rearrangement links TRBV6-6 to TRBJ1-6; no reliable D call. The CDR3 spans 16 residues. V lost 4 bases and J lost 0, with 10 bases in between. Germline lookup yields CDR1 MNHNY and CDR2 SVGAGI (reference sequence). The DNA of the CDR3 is TGTGCCAGCAGTTCCCCCGGGAGCTCCTATAATTCACCCCTCCACTTT. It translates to CASSSPGSSYNSPLHF.

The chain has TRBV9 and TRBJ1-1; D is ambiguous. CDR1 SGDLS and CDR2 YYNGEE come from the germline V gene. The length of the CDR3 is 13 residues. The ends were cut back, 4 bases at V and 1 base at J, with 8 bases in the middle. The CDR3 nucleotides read TGTGCCAGCAGCTCCGGGCCGAACACTGAAGCTTTCTTT. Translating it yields CASSSGPNTEAFF.

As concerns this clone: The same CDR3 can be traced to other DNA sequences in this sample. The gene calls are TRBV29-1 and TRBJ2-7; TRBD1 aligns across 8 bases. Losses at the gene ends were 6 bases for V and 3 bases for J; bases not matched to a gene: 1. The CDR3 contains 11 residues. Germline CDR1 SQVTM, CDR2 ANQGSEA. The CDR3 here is CSVGTGYEQYF. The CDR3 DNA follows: TGCAGCGTGGGGACAGGCTACGAGCAGTACTTC.

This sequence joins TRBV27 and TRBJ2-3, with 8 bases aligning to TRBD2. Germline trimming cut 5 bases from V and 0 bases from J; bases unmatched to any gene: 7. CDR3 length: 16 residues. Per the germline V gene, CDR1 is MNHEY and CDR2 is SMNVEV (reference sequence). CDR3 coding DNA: TGTGCCAGCAGTCCCACCCCTAGCGGGAGCACAGATACGCAGTATTTT. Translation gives CASSPTPSGSTDTQYF.

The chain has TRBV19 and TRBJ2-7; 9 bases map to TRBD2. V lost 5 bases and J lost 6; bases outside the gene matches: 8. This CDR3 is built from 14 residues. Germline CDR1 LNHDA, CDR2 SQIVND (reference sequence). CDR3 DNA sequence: TGTGCCAGTAGTGCGGTAGCGGGGGCGCCCGAGCAGTACTTC. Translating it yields CASSAVAGAPEQYF.

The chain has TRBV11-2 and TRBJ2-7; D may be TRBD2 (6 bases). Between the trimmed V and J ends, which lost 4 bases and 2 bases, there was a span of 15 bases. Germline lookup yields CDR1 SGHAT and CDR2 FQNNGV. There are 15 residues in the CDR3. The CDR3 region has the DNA TGTGCCAGCAGCTCCCCGGGACTGCAAACCTACGAGCAGTACTTC. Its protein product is CASSSPGLQTYEQYF.

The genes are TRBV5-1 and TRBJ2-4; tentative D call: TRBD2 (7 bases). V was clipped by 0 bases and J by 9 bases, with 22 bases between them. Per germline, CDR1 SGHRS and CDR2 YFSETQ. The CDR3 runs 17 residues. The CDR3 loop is CASSLGLQERGAPIQYF. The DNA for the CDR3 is TGCGCCAGCAGCTTGGGCCTACAAGAACGGGGGGCCCCCATTCAGTACTTC. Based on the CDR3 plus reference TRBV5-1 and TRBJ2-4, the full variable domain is KAGVTQTPRYLIKTRGQQVTLSCSPISGHRSVSWYQQTPGQGLQFLFEYFSETQRNKGNFPGRFSGRQFSNSRSEMNVSTLELGDSALYLCASSLGLQERGAPIQYFGAGTRLSVL.

In DNA, the CDR3 is TGTGCCAGCAGCTTAAGTTCCGTCAAATTGTTTTTT. It is translated as CASSLSSVKLFF. The genes are TRBV7-9 and TRBJ1-4; D not resolved. The CDR3 totals 12 residues. Trimming pared 2 bases from V and 15 bases from J, leaving 13 bases between. Germline V gene data show CDR1 as SEHNR and CDR2 as FQNEAQ (reference sequence).

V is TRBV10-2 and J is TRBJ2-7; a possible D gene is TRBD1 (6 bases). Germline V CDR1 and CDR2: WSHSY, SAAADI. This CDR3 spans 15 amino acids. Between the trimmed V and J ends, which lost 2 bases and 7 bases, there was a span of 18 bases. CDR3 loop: CASSEGTFRGEEQYF. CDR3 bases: TGCGCCAGCAGTGAGGGAACTTTCAGGGGTGAAGAGCAGTACTTC.

CDR3 in DNA: TGTGCCAGCAGCAAAGGACAGGGGGCCTCAAACTCCTACAATGAGCAGTTCTTC. Protein: CASSKGQGASNSYNEQFF. This chain joins TRBV21-1 and TRBJ2-1; no DNA check was done on the table's D call, TRBD1. TRBV21-1 is noted as a pseudogene. The CDR3 loop spans 18 amino acids.

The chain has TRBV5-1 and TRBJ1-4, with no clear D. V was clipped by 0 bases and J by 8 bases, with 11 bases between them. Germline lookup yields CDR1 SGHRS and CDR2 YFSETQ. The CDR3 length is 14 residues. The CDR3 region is CASSLEWGGEKLFF. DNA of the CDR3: TGCGCCAGCAGCTTGGAATGGGGTGGAGAAAAACTGTTTTTT.

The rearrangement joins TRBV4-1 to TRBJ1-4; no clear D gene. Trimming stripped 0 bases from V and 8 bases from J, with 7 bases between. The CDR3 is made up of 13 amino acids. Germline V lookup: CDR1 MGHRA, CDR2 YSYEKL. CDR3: CASSQDQAEKLFF. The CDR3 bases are TGCGCCAGCAGCCAAGATCAGGCAGAAAAACTGTTTTTT.

DNA of the CDR3: TGTGCCAGCAGGTCATCCGGGACAGGGGTTGCGTATTTT. Translated: CASRSSGTGVAYF. V and J are TRBV7-9 and TRBJ2-3; 10 bases match TRBD1. V was clipped by 6 bases and J by 14 bases; unmatched bases: 11. This CDR3 region has 13 residues. Germline V lookup: CDR1 SEHNR, CDR2 FQNEAQ (reference sequence). Variable domain in full (rest from reference TRBV7-9 and TRBJ2-3): DTGVSQNPRHKITKRGQNVTFRCDPISEHNRLYWYRQTLGQGPEFLTYFQNEAQLEKSRLLSDRFSAERPKGSFSTLEIQRTEQGDSAMYLCASRSSGTGVAYFGPGTRLTVL.

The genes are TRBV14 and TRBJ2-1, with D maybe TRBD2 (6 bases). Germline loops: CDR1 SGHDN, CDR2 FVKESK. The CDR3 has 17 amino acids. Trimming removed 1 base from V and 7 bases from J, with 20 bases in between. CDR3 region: CASSQAYSGGLGNEQFF. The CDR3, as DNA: TGTGCCAGCAGCCAAGCTTACAGTGGGGGGTTAGGAAATGAGCAGTTCTTC.

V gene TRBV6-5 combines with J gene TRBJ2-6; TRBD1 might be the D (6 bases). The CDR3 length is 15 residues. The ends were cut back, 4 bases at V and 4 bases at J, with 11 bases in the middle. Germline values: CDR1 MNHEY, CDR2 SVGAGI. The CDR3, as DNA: TGTGCCAGCAGTTCCCAGGGGTACGGGGCCAACGTCCTGACTTTC. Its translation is CASSSQGYGANVLTF.

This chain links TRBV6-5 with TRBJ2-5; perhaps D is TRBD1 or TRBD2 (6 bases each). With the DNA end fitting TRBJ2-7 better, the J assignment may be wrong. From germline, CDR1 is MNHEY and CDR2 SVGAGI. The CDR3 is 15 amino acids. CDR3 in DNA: TGTGCCAGCAGTTACGGCGAGGGGGGCTCGGACGAGCAGTACTTC. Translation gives CASSYGEGGSDEQYF.

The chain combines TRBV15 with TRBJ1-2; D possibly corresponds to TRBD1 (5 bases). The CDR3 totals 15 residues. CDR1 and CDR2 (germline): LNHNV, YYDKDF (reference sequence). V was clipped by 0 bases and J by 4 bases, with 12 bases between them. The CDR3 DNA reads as TGTGCCACCAGCAGAGATCTGAGGGACTTCTATGGCTACACCTTC. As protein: CATSRDLRDFYGYTF.

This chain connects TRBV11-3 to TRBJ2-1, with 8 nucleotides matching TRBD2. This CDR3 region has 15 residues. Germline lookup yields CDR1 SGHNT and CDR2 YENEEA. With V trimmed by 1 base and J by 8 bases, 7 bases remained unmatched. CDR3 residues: CASSLGGTSYDEQFF. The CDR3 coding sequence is TGTGCCAGCAGCTTAGGAGGGACTAGTTACGATGAGCAGTTCTTC.

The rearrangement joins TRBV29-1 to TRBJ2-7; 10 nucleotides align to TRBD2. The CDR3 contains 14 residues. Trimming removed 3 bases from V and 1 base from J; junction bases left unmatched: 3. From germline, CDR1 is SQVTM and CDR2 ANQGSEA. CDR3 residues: CSVEIAGGSYEQYF. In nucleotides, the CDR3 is TGCAGCGTTGAGATAGCGGGGGGTTCCTACGAGCAGTACTTC.